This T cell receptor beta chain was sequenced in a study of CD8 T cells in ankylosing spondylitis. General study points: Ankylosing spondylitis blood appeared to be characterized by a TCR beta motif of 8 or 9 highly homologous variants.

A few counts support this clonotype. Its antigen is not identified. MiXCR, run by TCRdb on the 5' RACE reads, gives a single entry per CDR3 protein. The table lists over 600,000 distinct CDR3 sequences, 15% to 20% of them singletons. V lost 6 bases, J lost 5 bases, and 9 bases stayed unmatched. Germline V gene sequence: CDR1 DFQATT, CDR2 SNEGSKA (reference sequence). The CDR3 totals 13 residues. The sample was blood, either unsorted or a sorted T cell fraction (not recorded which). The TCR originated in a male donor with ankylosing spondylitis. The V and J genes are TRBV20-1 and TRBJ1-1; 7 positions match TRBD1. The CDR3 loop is CSAWDSRGTEAFF. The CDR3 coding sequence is TGCAGTGCGTGGGACAGTCGAGGGACTGAAGCTTTCTTT.